This TCR beta chain was obtained from a study of shared clonotypes between healthy human individuals. Study-wide findings and caveats: The sampled material consisted only of blood, and tissue repertoires are likely to differ.

Deep-level running was used for the assay. Original analysis: ImmunoSEQ sequences covered only the junction and lacked quality scores; filtering therefore differed. The repertoire was sequenced with immunoSEQ multiplex PCR; TCRdb's copy has only in-frame clones and lacks some. V and J calls and clone size are given by that table; D and trimming were obtained from the DNA. The top ten hold more than 0.55% of the sample, which has fewer than 1.4 million clones, around 82% seen once. This clone appeared a few times. Its target is unknown. CDR3 size: 13 residues. Germline CDR1 LNHDA, CDR2 SQIVND (reference sequence). The germline V and J ends were trimmed by 5 bases and 9 bases, with 14 bases remaining between them.

The clonotype comes from a man younger than 35 in good health. Some clones in this sample may be carry-over from other donors' samples. The rearrangement uses TRBV19 and TRBJ2-1, with no clear D. Sequencing used memory CD4+ T cells from PBMCs. Subset given: CD45RA-negative fraction. The CDR3 DNA is TGTGCCAGTAGTGCAAGTCTGCTCACTGAGCAGTTCTTC. Translation: CASSASLLTEQFF.